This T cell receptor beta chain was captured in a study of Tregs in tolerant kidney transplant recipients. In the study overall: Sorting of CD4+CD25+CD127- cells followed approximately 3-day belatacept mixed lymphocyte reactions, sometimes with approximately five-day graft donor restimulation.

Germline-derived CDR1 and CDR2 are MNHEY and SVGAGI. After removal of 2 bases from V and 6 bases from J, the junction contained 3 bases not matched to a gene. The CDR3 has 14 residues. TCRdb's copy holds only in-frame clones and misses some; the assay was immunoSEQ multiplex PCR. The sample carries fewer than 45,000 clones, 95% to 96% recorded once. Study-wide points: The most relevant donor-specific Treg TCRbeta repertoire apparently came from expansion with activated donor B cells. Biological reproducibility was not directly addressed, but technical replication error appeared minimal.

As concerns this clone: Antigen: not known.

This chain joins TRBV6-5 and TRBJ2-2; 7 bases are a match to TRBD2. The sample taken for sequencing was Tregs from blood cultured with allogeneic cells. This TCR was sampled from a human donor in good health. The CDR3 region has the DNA TGTGCCAGCAGTTACGGGAGGGCCTCCGGGGAGCTGTTTTTT. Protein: CASSYGRASGELFF.